This TCR beta chain stems from a study of blood T cell repertoires in COVID-19 (dated by TCRdb to 2020 to 2021). With regard to the full study: The collaborator samples originated in the United States, Italy and Spain and spanned the acute and convalescent phases of COVID-19. The prospective study material was composed of cDNA or gDNA derived from T cells, B-cell-depleted T cells, or PBMCs. Deeply sampled blood TCRbeta repertoires from subjects exposed to, actively infected with, or recovered from COVID-19 were included in the dataset. A freely available public database, intended as a resource for researchers studying the immune response to SARS-CoV-2, is where the repertoires were released. The samples were drawn from two sources: the first 160 participants of the ongoing ImmuneRACE study, and about 1,300 subjects contributed by 6 global collaborators. Nearly every sample came with metadata listing a de-identified subject ID, COVID-19 status, age in years and sex. Where HLA class I and class II types were available, the types were taken from metadata supplied by the sample provider, not from assay-based typing. General findings and caveats noted by the study authors: How much clinical and demographic metadata was included differed by source and by participant, and the metadata was provided uncurated.

Remarks on this clone: Its antigen specificity is not known. Per-base quality was not reported, and no clone a single base away is much larger than it.

TCRbeta CDR3 regions were amplified from genomic DNA using the immunoSEQ Assay, a bias-controlled multiplex PCR. The paper's data handling went like this. The number of nucleated cells in each sample was estimated by amplification of reference gene primers within the assay. To quantify the absolute abundance of each unique TCRbeta CDR3 rearrangement, sequence reads were collapsed and filtered. For each sample, productive Simpson clonality was calculated as the square root of Simpson's diversity index across productive rearrangements. The table comes from immuneACCESS by way of TCRdb, which keeps in-frame sequences with V and J called. Part of the clones is missing from these tables; in studies checked, under half for an unresolved V gene and the rest for unknown reasons. That table supplies the V and J calls and clone size; D and trimming were determined from the DNA. The sample table contains approximately 70,000 clones; only one count was recorded for approximately 88% of them. Approximately 6.8% of the sample rests with the top ten.

The collaborating institutions used their own protocols to collect whole blood in K2EDTA tubes. For TCRbeta analysis, collaborators shipped samples in one of three forms: frozen whole blood, isolated PBMCs, or DNA extracted from either of those sample types. Cut back by 2 bases and 0 bases, the V and J ends lie 7 bases apart. CDR1 and CDR2 are drawn from the germline V gene: SGHVS, FNYEAQ. The CDR3, cysteine through phenylalanine, is 14 amino acids long. The kept DNA is CDR3 alone, 42 bases in frame from the first base. Source material: peripheral blood. This sequence was found in a woman aged 65 to 85 with acute or convalescent COVID-19. The chain is encoded by TRBV7-6 joined to TRBJ1-2; no D gene can be assigned with confidence. DNA sequence: TGTGCCAGCAGCTTAACTAATACTAACTATGGCTACACCTTC. Translated, it gives CASSLTNTNYGYTF.